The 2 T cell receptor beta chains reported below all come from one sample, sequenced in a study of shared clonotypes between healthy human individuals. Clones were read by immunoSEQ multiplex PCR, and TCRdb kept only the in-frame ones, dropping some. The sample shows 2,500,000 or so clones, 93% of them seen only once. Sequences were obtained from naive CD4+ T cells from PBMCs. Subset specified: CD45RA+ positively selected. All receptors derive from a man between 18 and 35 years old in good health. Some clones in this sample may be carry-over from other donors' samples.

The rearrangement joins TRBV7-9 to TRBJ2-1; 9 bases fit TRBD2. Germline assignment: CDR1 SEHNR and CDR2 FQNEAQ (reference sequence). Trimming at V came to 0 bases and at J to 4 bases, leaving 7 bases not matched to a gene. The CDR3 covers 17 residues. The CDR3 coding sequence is TGTGCCAGCAGCTTAGCAGGCGGGAGGGCTGCTTACAATGAGCAGTTCTTC. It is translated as CASSLAGGRAAYNEQFF.

The chain's CDR3 is CASSFGGGGEETQYF. Written as DNA, the CDR3 is TGCGCCAGCAGCTTTGGCGGAGGGGGGGAAGAGACCCAGTACTTC. V usage is TRBV5-1 and J usage is TRBJ2-5; D may be TRBD2 (7 bases). This CDR3 is 15 amino acids long. Trimming shortened V by 2 bases and J by 3 bases, and 14 bases separated the two germline ends. Germline values: CDR1 SGHRS, CDR2 YFSETQ.